One and the same sample provided the 19 T cell receptor beta chains below, sequenced in a study of T cell changes during pregnancy in multiple sclerosis. Clones were read by immunoSEQ multiplex PCR, and TCRdb kept only the in-frame ones, dropping some. The sample has approximately 34,000 clones, roughly nine tenths seen once. Sample: CD8+ T cells from peripheral blood mononuclear cells, taken in the first trimester of pregnancy. These receptors were collected from a female donor with multiple sclerosis, enrolled in a pregnancy study.

The chain has TRBV29-1 and TRBJ2-7, with 7 bases fitting TRBD1. Losses at the gene ends were 7 bases for V and 3 bases for J; bases not matched to a gene: 9. The CDR3 extends over 13 amino acids. The V gene's germline CDR1 is SQVTM and CDR2 ANQGSEA. CDR3 bases: TGCAGCGCCAGGGGGTCCTCAATCTACGAGCAGTACTTC. Amino acids: CSARGSSIYEQYF.

This chain uses TRBV27 with TRBJ1-2; D gene uncertain. Trimming took off 3 bases at V and 10 bases at J, with 15 bases between the two ends. The CDR3 totals 13 residues. Germline-derived CDR1 and CDR2 are MNHEY and SMNVEV (reference sequence). DNA of the CDR3: TGTGCCAGCAGTTTGAGCGGTACGGCGGCCTACACCTTC. Amino acids: CASSLSGTAAYTF.

This chain joins TRBV10-3 and TRBJ1-2, with 7 bases identical to TRBD1. The CDR3 length is 15 residues. Looked up from germline, CDR1 is ENHRY and CDR2 is SYGVKD. The V segment lost 8 bases and the J segment 7 bases; nucleotides outside the gene matches: 16. CDR3: CAIAPGTAMQGGYTF. The CDR3 DNA reads TGTGCCATCGCCCCCGGGACAGCGATGCAAGGTGGCTACACCTTC.

CDR3: CASSPTGGLNTEAFF. In DNA, the CDR3 is TGTGCCAGCAGCCCCACAGGGGGACTGAACACTGAAGCTTTCTTT. This chain uses TRBV11-2 with TRBJ1-1, with 8 nucleotides matching TRBD1. With 5 bases clipped from V and 0 bases from J, the junction kept 5 bases outside the gene matches. Germline assignment: CDR1 SGHAT and CDR2 FQNNGV. The length of the CDR3 is 15 residues.

This chain links TRBV19 with TRBJ2-1, with 14 nucleotides matching TRBD2. The germline V gene has CDR1 LNHDA and CDR2 SQIVND (reference sequence). The CDR3 length is 15 residues. With V trimmed by 4 bases and J by 6 bases, 2 bases remained unmatched. The DNA of the CDR3 is TGTGCCAGTAGTACGGGACTAGCGGGAGCCAATGAGCAGTTCTTC. Amino acids: CASSTGLAGANEQFF.

V usage is TRBV28 and J usage is TRBJ2-2; TRBD1 matches at 8 bases. After removal of 1 base from V and 0 bases from J, the junction contained 1 base not matched to a gene. CDR1 and CDR2 (germline): MDHEN, SYDVKM. The CDR3 contains 16 residues. The CDR3 nucleotides are TGTGCCAGCAGTTTATCAGGGGGCGCGAACACCGGGGAGCTGTTTTTT. It is translated as CASSLSGGANTGELFF.

This clone was counted only a few times. The chain joins TRBV28 to TRBJ1-1; unclear D gene. From germline, CDR1 is MDHEN and CDR2 SYDVKM. The CDR3 has 13 residues. Between the trimmed V and J ends, which lost 7 bases and 0 bases, there was a span of 9 bases. The CDR3 DNA sequence: TGTGCCAGCATAGATATTATGAACACTGAAGCTTTCTTT. Protein product: CASIDIMNTEAFF.

The CDR3: CASSLTVSIGELFF. For the CDR3, the DNA is TGCGCCAGCAGCCTGACAGTTAGCATCGGGGAGCTGTTTTTT. This chain connects TRBV4-1 to TRBJ2-2; a possible D gene is TRBD1 (5 bases). CDR1 MGHRA and CDR2 YSYEKL come from the germline V gene. The CDR3 extends over 14 amino acids. The V and J ends lost 4 bases and 7 bases respectively, with 13 bases between them.

The V gene is TRBV6-5, the J gene TRBJ2-5, with unresolved D. CDR1 and CDR2 from the germline V gene are MNHEY and SVGAGI. With 6 bases removed from V and 7 bases from J, the gap between germline ends came to 12 bases. The CDR3 contains 12 residues. The CDR3 sequence is CASSPEPGTQYF. The CDR3 nucleotides read TGTGCCAGCAGCCCCGAACCCGGGACCCAGTACTTC.

This CDR3 is CASSVGGDSEKLFF. The CDR3 DNA is TGTGCCAGCAGCGTAGGGGGGGACAGCGAAAAACTGTTTTTT. V is TRBV9 and J is TRBJ1-4, with TRBD1 identical over 7 bases. The CDR3 has 14 amino acids. CDR1 and CDR2 from the germline V gene are SGDLS and YYNGEE. V was clipped by 0 bases and J by 8 bases; unmatched bases: 4.

The sample holds one count of this clone. The chain uses TRBV2 and TRBJ1-2; D not certain. Germline V gene lookup returns CDR1 SNHLY and CDR2 FYNNEI. Trimming removed 3 bases at V and 3 bases at J, with 8 bases between. The CDR3 runs 13 residues. The CDR3 is CASSERDYYGYTF. The CDR3 DNA reads as TGTGCCAGCAGTGAGAGGGATTACTATGGCTACACCTTC.

The V and J genes are TRBV6-5 and TRBJ2-2; a possible D gene is TRBD2 (6 bases). The V and J ends lost 8 bases and 5 bases respectively, with 18 bases between them. CDR1 and CDR2 from the germline V gene are MNHEY and SVGAGI. The CDR3 totals 15 residues. The CDR3 spells CASRGGTLRTGELFF. CDR3 nucleotide sequence: TGTGCCAGCCGTGGCGGGACCTTGAGGACCGGGGAGCTGTTTTTT.

V and J are TRBV7-2 and TRBJ2-7; 9 bases are a match to TRBD2. The CDR3 totals 16 residues. Germline V gene lookup returns CDR1 SGHTA and CDR2 FQGNSA. The J segment lost 3 bases and the V segment lost 1 base, leaving 7 bases of the junction unmatched. CDR3 sequence: CASSLEPSGELYEQYF. DNA for the CDR3: TGTGCCAGCAGCTTAGAACCTAGCGGGGAACTCTACGAGCAGTACTTC.

The V call is TRBV7-9, the J call TRBJ2-7, with a tentative D call TRBD1 (6 bases). V was shortened by 5 bases and J by 6 bases, with 11 bases between the two germline ends. This CDR3 is 12 amino acids long. Germline-derived CDR1 and CDR2 are SEHNR and FQNEAQ (reference sequence). CDR3 amino acids: CASSPTGGEQYF. The CDR3 DNA follows: TGTGCCAGCAGCCCGACAGGAGGCGAGCAGTACTTC.

The V and J genes are TRBV29-1 and TRBJ2-1; TRBD2 matches at 7 bases. Germline CDR1 is SQVTM and CDR2 is ANQGSEA. V trimming: 3 bases; J trimming: 4 bases; junction bases outside the gene matches: 6. The CDR3 consists of 14 residues. This chain's CDR3 is CSVDGLAAYNEQFF. CDR3 nucleotides: TGCAGCGTTGATGGCCTAGCGGCATACAATGAGCAGTTCTTC.

The DNA for the CDR3 is TGTGCCAGCAGCTTAGACTATTCCGTTCTGACTTTC. This codes for CASSLDYSVLTF. J is TRBJ2-6 and V is TRBV7-8; D gene unclear. The V and J ends lost 1 base and 16 bases respectively, with 11 bases between them. Germline V gives CDR1 SGHVS, CDR2 FQNEAQ. This CDR3 is 12 amino acids long.

Sample share makes this clone medium-sized (0.01 to 0.1%). In nucleotides, the CDR3 is TGTGCCAGCAGCCCGGGGACAGGGACCACTAATGAAAAACTGTTTTTT. This codes for CASSPGTGTTNEKLFF. V is TRBV9 and J is TRBJ1-4; the match to TRBD1 covers 9 bases. The J segment lost 2 bases and the V segment lost 4 bases, leaving 6 bases of the junction unmatched. The CDR3 contains 16 residues. Germline assignment: CDR1 SGDLS and CDR2 YYNGEE.

This chain joins TRBV6-1 and TRBJ2-1; 7 nucleotides match TRBD2. Per the germline V gene, CDR1 is MNHNS and CDR2 is SASEGT. The CDR3 runs 14 residues. J was trimmed by 8 bases and V by 6 bases; bases with no gene match: 10. In DNA, the CDR3 is TGTGCCAGCAGCCCGGGACCGGCGGGGGATGAGCAGTTCTTC. It encodes CASSPGPAGDEQFF.

This chain links TRBV9 with TRBJ1-1; 9 nucleotides agree with TRBD1. CDR1 is SGDLS, CDR2 YYNGEE, per germline. The ends lost 0 bases at V and 5 bases at J; junction bases unmatched: 11. This CDR3 region has 17 residues. CDR3: CASSVEGTGTFGTEAFF. CDR3 DNA sequence: TGTGCCAGCAGCGTAGAAGGGACAGGGACCTTCGGGACTGAAGCTTTCTTT.